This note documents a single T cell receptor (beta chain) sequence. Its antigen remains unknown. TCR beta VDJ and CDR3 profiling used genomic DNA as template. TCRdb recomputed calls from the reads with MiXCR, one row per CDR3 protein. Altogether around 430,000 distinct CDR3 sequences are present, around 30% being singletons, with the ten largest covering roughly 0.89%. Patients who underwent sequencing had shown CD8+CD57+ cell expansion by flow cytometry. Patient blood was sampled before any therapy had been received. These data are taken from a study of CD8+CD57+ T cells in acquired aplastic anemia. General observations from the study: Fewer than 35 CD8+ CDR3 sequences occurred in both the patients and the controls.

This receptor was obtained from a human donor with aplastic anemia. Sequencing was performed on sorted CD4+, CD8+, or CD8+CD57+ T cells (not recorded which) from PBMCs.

DNA of the CDR3: TGTGCCAGCAGCTTATATTCGGGACAGGATAATTCACCCCTCCACTTT. Translation gives CASSLYSGQDNSPLHF. The chain recombines TRBV11-2 with TRBJ1-6; 8 nucleotides agree with TRBD1. Germline CDR1 SGHAT, CDR2 FQNNGV. V gave up 2 bases and J gave up 5 bases; unmatched junction bases: 5. This CDR3 has 16 residues.